What follows describes a single TCR beta chain. In its sample, this clone was seen a few times. The target of this receptor is not known. Per-base quality was not reported, and no clone a single base away is much larger than it. CDR1 and CDR2, per the germline V gene, are SGDLS and YYNGEE. Including cysteine and phenylalanine, the CDR3 has 14 amino acids. Just the 42-base CDR3 DNA is kept, in frame starting at base 1. V loses 3 bases at its end and J loses 7 bases; junction bases beyond the gene matches: 10. The library came from the immunoSEQ multiplex PCR assay. To provide template for TCR sequencing, every sample had RNA extracted and reverse transcribed into cDNA. SuperScript III was used for first-strand cDNA synthesis, primed with a 2:1 mix of oligo-dT and random hexamers. A synthetic immune receptor repertoire was used to assess amplification bias, and residual bias was removed computationally. The original pipeline was this. Raw reads were preprocessed to remove errors, and CDR3 was defined by IMGT conventions from the conserved cysteine to phenylalanine. Clonality was computed as 1 minus the Shannon entropy, with the entropy normalized by log2 of the number of productive unique TCRs. Whether scalp clones were CD4 or CD8 was inferred by matching scalp TCRbeta sequences against CD4 and CD8 repertoires sorted from blood. TCRdb took this table from immuneACCESS and kept in-frame rearrangements with V and J called. Such tables lack part of the clones; where checked against another copy, unresolved V genes explain under half of the gap, and the rest is unexplained. The V and J calls and clone size are taken from that table; D and trimming were inferred from the DNA. This sample comprises 70,000 or so clones, roughly three fifths of them detected only once. The ten largest account for approximately 19% of the sample.

This specimen comes from a study of CD8+ T cells in alopecia areata (dated by TCRdb to 2017 to 2018). Looking at the study overall: Treated patients were enrolled in an open-label pilot trial of oral tofacitinib, 5 to 10 mg twice daily, for moderate-to-severe alopecia areata. Scalp clonality was compared among normal scalp (n=4), patchy alopecia areata scalp (n=8), and alopecia totalis/universalis scalp (n=8). Biopsies were taken from tofacitinib-treated patients at baseline and at 4 and 24 weeks of treatment, and a later scalp biopsy was taken in several of the tofacitinib-treated patients. High-throughput TCRbeta sequencing was used to examine T cell clonal expansion in alopecia areata in both the C3H/HeJ mouse model and human patients. Amplification of TCRbeta CDR3 regions was done by immunoSEQ multiplex PCR using 35 Vbeta forward primers and 13 Jbeta reverse primers. RNA came from the PAXgene miRNA kit for fixed scalp, the miRNeasy kit for PBMCs, and the RNeasy kit for mouse skin. Patients received tofacitinib for 6 to 18 months and were then followed off drug for 6 months to check for delayed response and recurrence. Human TCRbeta sequencing covered scalp tissue and sorted CD4+ and CD8+ peripheral blood T cells from patchy and totalis/universalis alopecia areata patients and healthy controls. The study at large found these results: Higher clonality and more expanded CD8+ clones were observed in lesional scalp than in normal scalp, particularly in alopecia totalis/universalis, a finding suggestive of antigenic drive. Resident alphabeta T cells in normal human skin are also sequenced, complicating scalp TCR repertoire analysis, unlike mouse skin dominated by gammadelta T cells. Shared TCR sequences between patients were less evident than in mice, which may be partly attributable to HLA diversity in the patient population.

Sample time point, as interpreted from the label and publication: baseline before oral tofacitinib. Lesional scalp punch biopsies and peripheral blood were obtained from alopecia areata patients. After PBMCs were isolated by density centrifugation and stained for CD3, CD4 and CD8, a FACSAria was used to sort CD4+ and CD8+ T cells. The TCR originated in a human donor with alopecia areata. The rearrangement combines TRBV9 with TRBJ2-7; 7 bases in between match TRBD1. Here the sequenced sample was CD8+ T cells sorted from blood, taken at week 0. The CDR3 loop reads CASSATGTVGEQYF. The nucleotide sequence is TGTGCCAGCAGCGCTACCGGGACAGTGGGGGAGCAGTACTTC.